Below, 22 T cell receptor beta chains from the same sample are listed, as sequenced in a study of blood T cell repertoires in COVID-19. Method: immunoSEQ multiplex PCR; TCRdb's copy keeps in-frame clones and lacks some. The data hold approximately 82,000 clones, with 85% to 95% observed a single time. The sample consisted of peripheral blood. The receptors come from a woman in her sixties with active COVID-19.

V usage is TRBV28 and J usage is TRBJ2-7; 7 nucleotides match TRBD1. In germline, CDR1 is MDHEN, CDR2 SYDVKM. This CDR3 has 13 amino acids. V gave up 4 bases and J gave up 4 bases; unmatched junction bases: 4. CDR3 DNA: TGTGCCAGCAGTTCGGGACAGCCTTACGAGCAGTACTTC. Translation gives CASSSGQPYEQYF.

The CDR3 sequence is CASSAGLNTEAFF. Here the CDR3 DNA reads TGTGCCAGCTCAGCAGGCTTGAACACTGAAGCTTTCTTT. V usage is TRBV18 and J usage is TRBJ1-1, with no clear D. This CDR3 region has 13 residues. V shed 5 bases and J shed 0 bases, with 7 bases lying between them. Germline loops: CDR1 KGHSH, CDR2 LQKENI.

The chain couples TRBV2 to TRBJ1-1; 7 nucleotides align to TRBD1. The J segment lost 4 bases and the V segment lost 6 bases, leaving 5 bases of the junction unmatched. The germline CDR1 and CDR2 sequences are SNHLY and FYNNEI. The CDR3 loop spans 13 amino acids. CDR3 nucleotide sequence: TGTGCCAGCAGGAGACAGGGCGGCACTGAAGCTTTCTTT. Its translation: CASRRQGGTEAFF.

The CDR3 region has the DNA TGTGCCAGCAGCTCTAGTCTCCGGGAGGGGCACAATGAGCAGTTCTTC. This gives the protein CASSSSLREGHNEQFF. This sequence joins TRBV11-3 and TRBJ2-1, with 8 bases aligning to TRBD2. Per the germline V gene, CDR1 is SGHNT and CDR2 is YENEEA. The CDR3 totals 16 residues. The junction had 10 bases not matched to a gene; V was cut back by 4 bases and J by 5 bases.

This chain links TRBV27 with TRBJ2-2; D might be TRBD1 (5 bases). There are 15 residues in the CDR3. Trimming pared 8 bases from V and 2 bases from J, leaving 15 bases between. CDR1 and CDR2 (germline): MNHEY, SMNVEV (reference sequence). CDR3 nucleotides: TGTGCCAGCCTCCCTGGGGCTCCTAACACCGGGGAGCTGTTTTTT. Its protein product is CASLPGAPNTGELFF.

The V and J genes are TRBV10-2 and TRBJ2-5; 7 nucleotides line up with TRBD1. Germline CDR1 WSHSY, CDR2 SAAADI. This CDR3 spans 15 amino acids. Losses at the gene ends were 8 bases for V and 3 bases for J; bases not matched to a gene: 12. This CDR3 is CASFPSWDRKETQYF. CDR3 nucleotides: TGCGCCAGCTTCCCTTCCTGGGACAGAAAAGAGACCCAGTACTTC.

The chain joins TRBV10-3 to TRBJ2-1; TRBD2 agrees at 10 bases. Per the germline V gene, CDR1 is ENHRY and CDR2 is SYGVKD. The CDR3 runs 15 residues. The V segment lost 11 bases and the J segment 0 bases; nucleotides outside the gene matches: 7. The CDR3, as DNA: TGTGCCTCAAGCGGGGGGGAGAACTCCTACAATGAGCAGTTCTTC. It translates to CASSGGENSYNEQFF.

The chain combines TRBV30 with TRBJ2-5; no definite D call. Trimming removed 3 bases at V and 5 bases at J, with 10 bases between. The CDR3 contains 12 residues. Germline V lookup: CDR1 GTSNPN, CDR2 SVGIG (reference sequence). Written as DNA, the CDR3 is TGTGCCTGGAGCCAGGAATCGGAGACCCAGTACTTC. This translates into CAWSQESETQYF.

CDR3 protein: CAISESRSSGSQETQYF. The CDR3 coding sequence is TGTGCCATCAGTGAGTCGAGGTCTAGCGGGAGTCAGGAGACCCAGTACTTC. The rearrangement joins TRBV10-3 to TRBJ2-5; TRBD2 agrees at 10 bases. The CDR3 runs 17 residues. V gave up 0 bases and J gave up 5 bases; unmatched junction bases: 9. The V gene's germline CDR1 is ENHRY and CDR2 SYGVKD.

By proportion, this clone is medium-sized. The CDR3 loop is CASSYSGLAGAQPQHF. The CDR3 DNA reads as TGTGCCAGCAGTTACTCGGGTTTAGCAGGGGCCCAGCCCCAGCATTTT. This chain joins TRBV6-5 and TRBJ1-5, with D possibly TRBD1 on 6 matching bases. CDR1 is MNHEY and CDR2 is SVGAGI in the germline V gene. This CDR3 is built from 16 residues. Trimming removed 0 bases at V and 7 bases at J, with 16 bases between.

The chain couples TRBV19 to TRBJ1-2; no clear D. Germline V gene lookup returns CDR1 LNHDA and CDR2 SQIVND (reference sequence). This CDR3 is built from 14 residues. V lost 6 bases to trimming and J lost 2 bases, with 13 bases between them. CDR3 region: CASSRERANYGYTF. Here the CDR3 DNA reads TGTGCCAGTAGCCGGGAGAGGGCCAACTATGGCTACACCTTC. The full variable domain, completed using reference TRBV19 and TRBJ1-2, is DGGITQSPKYLFRKEGQNVTLSCEQNLNHDAMYWYRQDPGQGLRLIYYSQIVNDFQKGDIAEGYSVSREKKESFPLTVTSAQKNPTAFYLCASSRERANYGYTFGSGTRLTVV.

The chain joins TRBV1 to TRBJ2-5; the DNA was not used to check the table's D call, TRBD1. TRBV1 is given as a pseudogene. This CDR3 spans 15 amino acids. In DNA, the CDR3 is TGCACCAGCAGCCCACGGGACAGCAAAAAGGAGACCCAGTACTTC. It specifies CTSSPRDSKKETQYF.

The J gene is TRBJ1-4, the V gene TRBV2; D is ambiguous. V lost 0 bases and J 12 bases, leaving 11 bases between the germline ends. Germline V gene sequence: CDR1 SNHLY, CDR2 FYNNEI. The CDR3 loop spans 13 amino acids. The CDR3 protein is CASSEAERRELFF. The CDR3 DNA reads TGTGCCAGCAGTGAAGCAGAGAGGAGGGAACTGTTTTTT.

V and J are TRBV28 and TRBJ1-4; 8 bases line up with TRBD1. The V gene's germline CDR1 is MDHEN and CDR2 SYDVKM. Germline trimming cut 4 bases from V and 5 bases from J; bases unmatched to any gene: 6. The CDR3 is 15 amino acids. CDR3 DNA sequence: TGTGCCAGCAGTTCAACAGGGGGAAGGAATGAAAAACTGTTTTTT. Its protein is CASSSTGGRNEKLFF.

The CDR3 nucleotides read TGTGCCAGCAGCTCGGACAGGGGCGGTGAAGCTTTCTTT. Translating gives CASSSDRGGEAFF. The gene calls are TRBV7-8 and TRBJ1-1, with 9 bases fitting TRBD1. The V gene end was trimmed by 4 bases and the J gene end by 7 bases; junction bases not matched to a gene: 4. The CDR3 has 13 amino acids. Per the germline V gene, CDR1 is SGHVS and CDR2 is FQNEAQ.

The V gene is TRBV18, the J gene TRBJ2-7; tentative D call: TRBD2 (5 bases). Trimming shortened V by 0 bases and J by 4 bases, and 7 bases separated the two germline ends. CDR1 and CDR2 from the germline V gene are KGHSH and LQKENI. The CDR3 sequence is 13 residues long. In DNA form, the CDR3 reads TGTGCCAGCTCACCACCGGAGGTATACGAGCAGTACTTC. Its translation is CASSPPEVYEQYF.

The CDR3 loop is CASSPGGKGNQPQHF. In DNA, the CDR3 is TGTGCCAGCAGTCCAGGGGGCAAGGGCAATCAGCCCCAGCATTTT. The V call is TRBV27, the J call TRBJ1-5; 8 bases are shared with TRBD1. The CDR3 is 15 amino acids. The V gene end was trimmed by 5 bases and the J gene end by 2 bases; junction bases not matched to a gene: 5. Germline values: CDR1 MNHEY, CDR2 SMNVEV (reference sequence).

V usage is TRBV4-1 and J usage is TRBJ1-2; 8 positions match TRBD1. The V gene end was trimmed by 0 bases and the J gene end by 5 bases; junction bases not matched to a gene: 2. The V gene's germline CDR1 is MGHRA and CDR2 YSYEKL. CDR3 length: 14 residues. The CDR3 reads CASSQERQGYGYTF. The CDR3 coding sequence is TGCGCCAGCAGCCAAGAGCGACAGGGGTATGGCTACACCTTC.

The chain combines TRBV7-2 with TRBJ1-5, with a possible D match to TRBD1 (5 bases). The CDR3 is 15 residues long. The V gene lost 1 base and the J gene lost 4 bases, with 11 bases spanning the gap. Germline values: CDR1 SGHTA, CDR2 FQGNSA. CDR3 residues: CASSLEWAGNQPQHF. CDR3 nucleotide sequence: TGTGCCAGCAGCTTAGAATGGGCAGGGAATCAGCCCCAGCATTTT.

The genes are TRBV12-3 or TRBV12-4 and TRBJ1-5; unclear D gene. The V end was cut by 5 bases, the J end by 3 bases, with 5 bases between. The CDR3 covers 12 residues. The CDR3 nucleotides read TGTGCCAGCAGTCCCCACAATCAGCCCCAGCATTTT. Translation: CASSPHNQPQHF.

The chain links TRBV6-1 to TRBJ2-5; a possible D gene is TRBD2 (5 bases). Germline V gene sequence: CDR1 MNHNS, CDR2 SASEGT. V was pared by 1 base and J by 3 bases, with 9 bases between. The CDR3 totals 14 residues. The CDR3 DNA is TGTGCCAGCAGTGAAGATTGGAGGAAAGAGACCCAGTACTTC. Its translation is CASSEDWRKETQYF.

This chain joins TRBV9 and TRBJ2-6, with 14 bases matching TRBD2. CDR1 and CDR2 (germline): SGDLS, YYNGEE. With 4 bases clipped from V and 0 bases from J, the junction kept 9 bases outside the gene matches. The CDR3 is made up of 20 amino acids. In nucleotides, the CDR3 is TGTGCCAGCAGCCCAGGACTAGCGGGAGGCCCTTACTCTGGGGCCAACGTCCTGACTTTC. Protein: CASSPGLAGGPYSGANVLTF.